This TCR beta chain was captured by sequencing in a study of T-cell reconstitution after alpha-beta-depleted transplantation in children. Study-wide results and limits: Several hundred expanded graft clones reportedly gave rise to the alpha-beta T cells present about two months after transplant. At one year after transplant, newly produced T cells mostly accounted for T-cell counts and diversity. In some patients, recipient T cells and intrathymic progenitors surviving conditioning explained high day-60 diversity.

As regards this clonotype: As yet, its antigen is unknown.

This CDR3 is built from 13 residues. The V gene's germline CDR1 is ENHRY and CDR2 SYGVKD. The V end was cut by 6 bases, the J end by 4 bases, with 11 bases between. Unique molecular identifiers were incorporated into the prepared TCRbeta library. Via MiXCR, TCRdb re-called the PCR reads, giving one row per CDR3 protein. The table lists 780,000 or so distinct CDR3 sequences, 15% to 20% of them singletons. V usage is TRBV10-3 and J usage is TRBJ2-3; D might be TRBD2 (6 bases). The source material was PBMCs, mostly from graft donor cells, sampled 360 days after TCRalphabeta/CD19-depleted stem cell transplant. This sequence originates from a male patient aged 5 to 17 who had a stem cell transplant for acute lymphoblastic leukemia, so the T cells may come from the graft donor. Written as DNA, the CDR3 is TGTGCCATCAGAACGGGAGTTGCAGATACGCAGTATTTT. Amino acid sequence: CAIRTGVADTQYF.